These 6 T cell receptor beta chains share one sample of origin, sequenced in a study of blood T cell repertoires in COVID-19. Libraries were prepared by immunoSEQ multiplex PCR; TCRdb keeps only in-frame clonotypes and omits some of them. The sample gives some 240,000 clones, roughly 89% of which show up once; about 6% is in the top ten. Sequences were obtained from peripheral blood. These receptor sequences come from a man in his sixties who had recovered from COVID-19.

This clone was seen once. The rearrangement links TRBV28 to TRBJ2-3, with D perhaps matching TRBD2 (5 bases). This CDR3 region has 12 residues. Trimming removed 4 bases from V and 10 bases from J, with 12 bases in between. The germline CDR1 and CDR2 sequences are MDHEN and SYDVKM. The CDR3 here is CASSSEPRAQYF. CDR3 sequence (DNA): TGTGCCAGCAGTTCGGAACCGAGGGCGCAGTATTTT.

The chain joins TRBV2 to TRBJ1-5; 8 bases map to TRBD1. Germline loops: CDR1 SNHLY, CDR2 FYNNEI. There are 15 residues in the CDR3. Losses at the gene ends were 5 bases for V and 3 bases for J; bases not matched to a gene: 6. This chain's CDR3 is CASSFGQGYNQPQHF. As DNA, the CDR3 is TGTGCCAGCAGTTTTGGACAGGGCTACAATCAGCCCCAGCATTTT.

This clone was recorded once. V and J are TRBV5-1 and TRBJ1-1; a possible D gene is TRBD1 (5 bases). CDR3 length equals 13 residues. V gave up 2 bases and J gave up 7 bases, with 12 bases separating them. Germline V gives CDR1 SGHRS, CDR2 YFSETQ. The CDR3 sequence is CASSFWGDGEAFF. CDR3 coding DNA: TGCGCCAGCAGCTTTTGGGGGGATGGTGAAGCTTTCTTT.

The CDR3 spells CASSSIPRGTKNIQYF. The CDR3 DNA reads TGTGCCAGCAGTTCCATACCCAGGGGAACCAAAAACATTCAGTACTTC. J is TRBJ2-4 and V is TRBV28, with D tentatively TRBD1 (6 bases). This CDR3 comprises 16 residues. Germline V gene data show CDR1 as MDHEN and CDR2 as SYDVKM. Trimming took off 4 bases at V and 2 bases at J, with 15 bases between the two ends.

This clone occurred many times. The CDR3 sequence: CASSAPGTKAYEQYF. The CDR3 DNA reads TGTGCCAGTAGTGCCCCCGGGACAAAAGCCTACGAGCAGTACTTC. The V and J genes are TRBV19 and TRBJ2-7, with D possibly matching TRBD1 (6 bases). The germline V and J ends were trimmed by 5 bases and 2 bases, with 16 bases remaining between them. In germline, CDR1 is LNHDA, CDR2 SQIVND (reference sequence). CDR3 length: 15 residues.

The CDR3 nucleotides are TGTGCCACCCGACAGGGTACCACCGGGGAGCTGTTTTTT. Translated: CATRQGTTGELFF. V gene TRBV6-5 combines with J gene TRBJ2-2; 7 bases align to TRBD1. The trim removed 10 bases at V and 4 bases at J, leaving 6 bases unmatched. Germline values: CDR1 MNHEY, CDR2 SVGAGI. CDR3 length equals 13 residues.